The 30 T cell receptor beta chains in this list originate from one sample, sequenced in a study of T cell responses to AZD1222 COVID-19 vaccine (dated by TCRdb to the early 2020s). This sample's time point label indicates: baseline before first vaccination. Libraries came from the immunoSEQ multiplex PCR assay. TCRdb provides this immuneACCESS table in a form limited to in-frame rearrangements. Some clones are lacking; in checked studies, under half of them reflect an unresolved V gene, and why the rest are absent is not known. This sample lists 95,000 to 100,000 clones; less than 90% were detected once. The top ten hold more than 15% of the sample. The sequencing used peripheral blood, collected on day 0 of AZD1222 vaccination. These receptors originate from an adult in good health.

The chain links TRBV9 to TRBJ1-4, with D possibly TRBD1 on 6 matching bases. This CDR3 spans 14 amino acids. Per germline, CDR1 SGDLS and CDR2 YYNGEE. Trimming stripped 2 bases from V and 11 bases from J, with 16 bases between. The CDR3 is CASSVVPTGRKLFF. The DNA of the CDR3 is TGTGCCAGCAGCGTGGTCCCTACAGGGCGGAAACTGTTTTTT.

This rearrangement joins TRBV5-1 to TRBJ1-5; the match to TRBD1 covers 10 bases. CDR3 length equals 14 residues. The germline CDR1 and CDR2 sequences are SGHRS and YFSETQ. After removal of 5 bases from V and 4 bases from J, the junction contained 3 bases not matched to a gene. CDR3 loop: CASRGDRGNQPQHF. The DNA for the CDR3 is TGCGCCAGCAGGGGGGACAGGGGAAATCAGCCCCAGCATTTT.

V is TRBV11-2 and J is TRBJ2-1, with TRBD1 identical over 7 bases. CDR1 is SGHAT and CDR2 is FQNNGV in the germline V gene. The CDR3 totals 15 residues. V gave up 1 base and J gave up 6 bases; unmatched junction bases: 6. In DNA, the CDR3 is TGTGCCAGCAGCTTAGTGAGTTACAGGGGCAATGAGCAGTTCTTC. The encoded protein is CASSLVSYRGNEQFF.

CDR3 bases: TGTGCCAGCAGTCCGACCGGGGCCGGACGTGGGGCTAACTATGGCTACACCTTC. It specifies CASSPTGAGRGANYGYTF. The V gene is TRBV27, the J gene TRBJ1-2; a possible D gene is TRBD1 (5 bases). The length of the CDR3 is 18 residues. The V end was cut by 5 bases, the J end by 0 bases, with 22 bases between. Germline loops: CDR1 MNHEY, CDR2 SMNVEV (reference sequence).

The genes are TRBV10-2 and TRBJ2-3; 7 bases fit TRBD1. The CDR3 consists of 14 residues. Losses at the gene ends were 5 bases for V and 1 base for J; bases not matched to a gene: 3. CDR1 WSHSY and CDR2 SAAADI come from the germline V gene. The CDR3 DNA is TGCGCCAGCAGTACTGGACAGGGCACAGATACGCAGTATTTT. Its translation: CASSTGQGTDTQYF.

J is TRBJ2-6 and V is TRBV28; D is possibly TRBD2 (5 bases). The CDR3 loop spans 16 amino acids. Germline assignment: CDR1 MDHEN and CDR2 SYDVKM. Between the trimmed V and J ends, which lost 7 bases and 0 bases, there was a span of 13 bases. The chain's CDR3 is CASNLDSSSGANVLTF. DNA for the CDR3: TGTGCCAGCAACCTGGACTCAAGCTCTGGGGCCAACGTCCTGACTTTC.

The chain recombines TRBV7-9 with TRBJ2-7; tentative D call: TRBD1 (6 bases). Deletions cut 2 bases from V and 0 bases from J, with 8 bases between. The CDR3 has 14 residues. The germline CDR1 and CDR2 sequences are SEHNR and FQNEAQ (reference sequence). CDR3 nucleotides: TGTGCCAGCAGCTTAAGACAGGACTCCTACGAGCAGTACTTC. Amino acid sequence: CASSLRQDSYEQYF.

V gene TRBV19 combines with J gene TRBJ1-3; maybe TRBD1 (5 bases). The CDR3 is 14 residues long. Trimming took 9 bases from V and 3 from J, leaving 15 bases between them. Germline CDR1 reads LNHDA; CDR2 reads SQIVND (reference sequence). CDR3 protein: CASTKRGSGNTIYF. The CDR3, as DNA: TGTGCCAGCACAAAGAGGGGCAGTGGAAACACCATATATTTT.

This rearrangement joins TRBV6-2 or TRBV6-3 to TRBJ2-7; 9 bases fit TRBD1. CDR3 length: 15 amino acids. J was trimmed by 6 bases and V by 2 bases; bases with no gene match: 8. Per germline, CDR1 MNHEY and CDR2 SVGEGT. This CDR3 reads CASSYRGQGLAEQYF. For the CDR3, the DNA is TGTGCCAGCAGTTACAGGGGACAGGGCTTAGCCGAGCAGTACTTC.

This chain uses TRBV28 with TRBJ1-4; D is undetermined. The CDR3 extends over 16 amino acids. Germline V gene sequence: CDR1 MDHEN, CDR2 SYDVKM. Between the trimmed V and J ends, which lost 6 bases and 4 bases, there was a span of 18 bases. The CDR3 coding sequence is TGTGCCAGCAGCGTTCAAACGCCTTTCGGTAATGAAAAACTGTTTTTT. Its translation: CASSVQTPFGNEKLFF. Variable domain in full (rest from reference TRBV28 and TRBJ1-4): DVKVTQSSRYLVKRTGEKVFLECVQDMDHENMFWYRQDPGLGLRLIYFSYDVKMKEKGDIPEGYSVSREKKERFSLILESASTNQTSMYLCASSVQTPFGNEKLFFGSGTQLSVL.

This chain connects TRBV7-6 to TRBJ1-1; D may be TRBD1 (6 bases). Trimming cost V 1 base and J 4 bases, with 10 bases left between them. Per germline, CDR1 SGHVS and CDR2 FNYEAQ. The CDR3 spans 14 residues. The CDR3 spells CASSLVQGSTEAFF. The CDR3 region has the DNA TGTGCCAGCAGCTTAGTTCAGGGGAGCACTGAAGCTTTCTTT.

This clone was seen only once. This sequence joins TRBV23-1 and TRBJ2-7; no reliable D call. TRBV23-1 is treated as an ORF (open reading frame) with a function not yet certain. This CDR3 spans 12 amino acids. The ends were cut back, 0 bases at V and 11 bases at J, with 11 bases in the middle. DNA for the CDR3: TGCGCCAGCAGTCAATCCCTGGCCCCCAAGTACTTC. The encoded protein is CASSQSLAPKYF.

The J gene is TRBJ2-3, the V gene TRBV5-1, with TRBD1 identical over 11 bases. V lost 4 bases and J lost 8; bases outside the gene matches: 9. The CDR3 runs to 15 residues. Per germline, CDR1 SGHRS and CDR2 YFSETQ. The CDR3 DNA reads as TGCGCCAGCAGCCTGGGACAGGGGGAACTGGGTACGCAGTATTTT. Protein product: CASSLGQGELGTQYF.

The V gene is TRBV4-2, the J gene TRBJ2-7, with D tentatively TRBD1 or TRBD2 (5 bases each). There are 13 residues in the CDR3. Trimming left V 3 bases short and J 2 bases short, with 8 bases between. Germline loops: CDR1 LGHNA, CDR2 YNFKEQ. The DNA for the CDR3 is TGTGCCAGCAGCCACGAGGGGACCTACGAGCAGTACTTC. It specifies CASSHEGTYEQYF.

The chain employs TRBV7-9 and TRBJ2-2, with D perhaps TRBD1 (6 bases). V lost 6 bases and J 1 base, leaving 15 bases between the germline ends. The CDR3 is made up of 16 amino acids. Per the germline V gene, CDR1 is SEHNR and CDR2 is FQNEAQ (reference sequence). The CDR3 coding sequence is TGTGCCAGCAGTTCTACCGGACAGAGGAACACCGGGGAGCTGTTTTTT. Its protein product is CASSSTGQRNTGELFF.

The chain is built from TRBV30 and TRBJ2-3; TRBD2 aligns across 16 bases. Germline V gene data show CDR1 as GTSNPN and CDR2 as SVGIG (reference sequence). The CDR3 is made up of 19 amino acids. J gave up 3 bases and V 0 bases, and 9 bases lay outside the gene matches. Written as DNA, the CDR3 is TGTGCCTGGAGTGTCCAAAGTCCGGGACTAGCGGGAGGGACAGATACGCAGTATTTT. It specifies CAWSVQSPGLAGGTDTQYF.

As DNA, the CDR3 is TGTGCCAGCAGTTACTCGGGGGGGTTCGAAGAGACCCAGTACTTC. Amino acid sequence: CASSYSGGFEETQYF. The rearrangement links TRBV6-5 to TRBJ2-5; 7 nucleotides match TRBD2. V trimming: 0 bases; J trimming: 3 bases; junction bases outside the gene matches: 4. Germline V gene data show CDR1 as MNHEY and CDR2 as SVGAGI. The CDR3 is 15 amino acids.

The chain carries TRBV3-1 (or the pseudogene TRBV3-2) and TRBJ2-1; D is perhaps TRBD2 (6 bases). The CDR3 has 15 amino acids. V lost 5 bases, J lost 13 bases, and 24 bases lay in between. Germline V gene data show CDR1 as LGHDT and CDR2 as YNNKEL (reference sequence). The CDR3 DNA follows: TGTGCCAGCAGCAGGAGGGGCGGGGATCCCCCCGAACAGTTCTTC. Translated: CASSRRGGDPPEQFF.

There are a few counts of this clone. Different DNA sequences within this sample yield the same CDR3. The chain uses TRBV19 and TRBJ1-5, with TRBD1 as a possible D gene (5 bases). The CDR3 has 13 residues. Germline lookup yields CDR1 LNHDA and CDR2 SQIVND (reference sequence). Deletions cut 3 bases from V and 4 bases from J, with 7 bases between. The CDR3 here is CASSIAGNQPQHF. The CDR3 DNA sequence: TGTGCCAGTAGTATCGCAGGGAATCAGCCCCAGCATTTT.

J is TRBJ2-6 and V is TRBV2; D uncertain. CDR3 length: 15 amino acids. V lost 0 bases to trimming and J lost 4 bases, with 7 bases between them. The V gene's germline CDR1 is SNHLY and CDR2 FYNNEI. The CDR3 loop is CASSEATFGANVLTF. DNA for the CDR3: TGTGCCAGCAGTGAAGCGACCTTCGGGGCCAACGTCCTGACTTTC.

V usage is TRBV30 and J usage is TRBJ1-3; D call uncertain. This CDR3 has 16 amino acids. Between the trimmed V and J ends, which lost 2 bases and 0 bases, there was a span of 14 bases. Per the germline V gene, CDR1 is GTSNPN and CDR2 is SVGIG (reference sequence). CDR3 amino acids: CAWSQARWGSGNTIYF. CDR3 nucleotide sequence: TGTGCCTGGAGTCAGGCCCGGTGGGGCTCTGGAAACACCATATATTTT.

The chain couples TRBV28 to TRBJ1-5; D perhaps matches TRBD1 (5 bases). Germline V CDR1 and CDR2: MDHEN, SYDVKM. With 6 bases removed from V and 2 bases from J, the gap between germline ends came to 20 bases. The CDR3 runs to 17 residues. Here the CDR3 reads CASRRGRLLEGNQPQHF. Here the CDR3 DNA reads TGTGCCAGCAGGAGGGGACGGCTTCTCGAAGGCAATCAGCCCCAGCATTTT.

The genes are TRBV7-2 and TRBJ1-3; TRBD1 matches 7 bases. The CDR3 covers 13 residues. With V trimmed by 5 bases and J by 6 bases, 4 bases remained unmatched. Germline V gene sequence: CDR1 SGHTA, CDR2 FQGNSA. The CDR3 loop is CASSPTGVNTIYF. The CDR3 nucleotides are TGTGCCAGCAGCCCAACAGGGGTAAACACCATATATTTT.

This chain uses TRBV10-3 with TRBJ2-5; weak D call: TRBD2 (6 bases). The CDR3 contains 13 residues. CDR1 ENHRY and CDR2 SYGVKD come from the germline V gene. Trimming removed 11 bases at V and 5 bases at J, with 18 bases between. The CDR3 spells CAATGEVSETQYF. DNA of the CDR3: TGTGCCGCCACCGGGGAGGTGAGCGAGACCCAGTACTTC.

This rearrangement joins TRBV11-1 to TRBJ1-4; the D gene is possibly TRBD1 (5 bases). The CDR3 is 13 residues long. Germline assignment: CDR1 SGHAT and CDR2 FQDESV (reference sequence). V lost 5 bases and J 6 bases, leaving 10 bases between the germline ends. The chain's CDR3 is CASSTWTHEKLFF. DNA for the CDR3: TGTGCCAGCAGCACTTGGACACATGAAAAACTGTTTTTT.

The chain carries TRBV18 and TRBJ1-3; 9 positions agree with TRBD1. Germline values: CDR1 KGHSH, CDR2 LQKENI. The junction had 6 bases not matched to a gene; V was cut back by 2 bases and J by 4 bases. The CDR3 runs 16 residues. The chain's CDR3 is CASSPNRGLGGNTIYF. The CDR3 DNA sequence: TGTGCCAGCTCACCAAACAGGGGGCTCGGAGGAAACACCATATATTTT. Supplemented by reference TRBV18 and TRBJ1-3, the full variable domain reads NAGVMQNPRHLVRRRGQEARLRCSPMKGHSHVYWYRQLPEEGLKFMVYLQKENIIDESGMPKERFSAEFPKEGPSILRIQQVVRGDSAAYFCASSPNRGLGGNTIYFGEGSWLTVV.

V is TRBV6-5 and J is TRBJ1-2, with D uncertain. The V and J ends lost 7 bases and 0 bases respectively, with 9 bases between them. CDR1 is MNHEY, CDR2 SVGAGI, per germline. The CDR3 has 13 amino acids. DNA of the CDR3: TGTGCCAGCAACCCGACGGCTAACTATGGCTACACCTTC. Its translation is CASNPTANYGYTF.

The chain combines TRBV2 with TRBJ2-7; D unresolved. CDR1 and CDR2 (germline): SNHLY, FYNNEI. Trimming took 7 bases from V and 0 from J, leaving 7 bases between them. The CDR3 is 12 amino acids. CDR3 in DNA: TGTGCCAGCAAGTCTAGCTCCTACGAGCAGTACTTC. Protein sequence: CASKSSSYEQYF. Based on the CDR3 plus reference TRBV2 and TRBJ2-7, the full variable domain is EPEVTQTPSHQVTQMGQEVILRCVPISNHLYFYWYRQILGQKVEFLVSFYNNEISEKSEIFDDQFSVERPDGSNFTLKIRSTKLEDSAMYFCASKSSSYEQYFGPGTRLTVT.

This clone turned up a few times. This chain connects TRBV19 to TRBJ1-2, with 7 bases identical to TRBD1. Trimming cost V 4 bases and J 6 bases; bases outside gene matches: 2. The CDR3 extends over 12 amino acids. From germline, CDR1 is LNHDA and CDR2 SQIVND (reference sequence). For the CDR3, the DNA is TGTGCCAGTAGTAGACAGGGTGATGGCTACACCTTC. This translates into CASSRQGDGYTF.

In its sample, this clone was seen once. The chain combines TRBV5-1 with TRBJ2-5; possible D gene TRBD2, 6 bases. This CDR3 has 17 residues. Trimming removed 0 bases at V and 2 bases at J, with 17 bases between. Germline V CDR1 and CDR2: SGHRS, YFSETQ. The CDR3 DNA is TGCGCCAGCAGCTTGGGAGGTGTGGGGGGAGCTCAAGAGACCCAGTACTTC. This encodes CASSLGGVGGAQETQYF.